This record concerns one T cell receptor beta chain sequence. The germline gene is not matched at one end of the junction; a read error may be the cause. The CDR3 totals 13 residues. RNA, at roughly 0.5 to 1 ug, was reverse transcribed with random hexamers. The CDR3 of TCR beta was amplified by immunoSEQ multiplex PCR across 54 Vbeta and 13 Jbeta. TCRdb used MiXCR to reprocess the immunoSEQ multiplex PCR reads, holding one entry per CDR3 protein. Of 84,000 or so distinct CDR3 sequences detected, around 94% appear once; the ten largest clones hold roughly 1%. The sample originates from a study of CD8 T cells in Susac syndrome.

This receptor was taken from a human donor with Susac syndrome. Material: CD8+ T cells from PBMCs. The chain links TRBV12-3 or TRBV12-4 to TRBJ2-7; 9 bases match TRBD2. CDR3 region: CASSWAVAGEQYF. CDR3 in DNA: TGTGCCAGCAGTTGGGCAGTAGCGGGGGAGCAATACTTC.